The clone carrying this TCR beta chain was seen a few times. What it recognizes is unknown. This entry comes from a study of CD8 T cells in ankylosing spondylitis. Study-wide results and caveats: CD8+ cells made up the disease-linked clones, which were relatively rare in peripheral blood. It appeared that ankylosing spondylitis blood was characterized by a TCR beta motif of several highly homologous variants. Within matched ankylosing spondylitis synovial fluid, disease-linked clones were reportedly significantly enriched.

CDR1 and CDR2 from the germline V gene are MDHEN and SYDVKM. The CDR3 has 14 residues. V lost 1 base and J 1 base, leaving 7 bases between the germline ends. Quantitative 5'-RACE with molecular barcodes was used to make the TCR beta libraries. Each CDR3 protein gets one entry after TCRdb re-called the 5' RACE reads with MiXCR. The sample has 300,000 to 350,000 distinct CDR3 sequences; less than 25% are singletons. The sample taken for sequencing was blood, either unsorted or a sorted T cell fraction (not recorded which). The chain is built from TRBV28 and TRBJ1-1; D gene unclear. The source is a female donor with ankylosing spondylitis or in good health (not recorded which). The CDR3 region has the DNA TGTGCCAGCAGTTTATCCCCACGGAACACTGAAGCTTTCTTT. Translation: CASSLSPRNTEAFF.